The next 9 T cell receptor beta chains were all read from a single sample in a study of cytomegalovirus exposure and HLA in healthy donors. The study ran its PCR with 60 Vbeta and 13 Jbeta primers. Here immunoSEQ multiplex PCR was the method, and the copy in TCRdb shows in-frame clones only, minus some. The table records about 180,000 clones, about 80% of them present only once. Source material: PBMCs. These receptors all come from a man in his forties in good health and CMV-seropositive.

The genes are TRBV18 and TRBJ2-3, with D hard to call. This CDR3 region has 12 residues. V lost 6 bases and J lost 0, with 4 bases in between. Germline V gene data show CDR1 as KGHSH and CDR2 as LQKENI. Written as DNA, the CDR3 is TGTGCCAGCTCCCGTAGCACAGATACGCAGTATTTT. It codes for CASSRSTDTQYF.

The chain carries TRBV7-2 and TRBJ2-3; possibly TRBD1 for D (5 bases). The germline V gene encodes CDR1 SGHTA and CDR2 FQGNSA. This CDR3 region has 15 residues. Trimming took off 0 bases at V and 5 bases at J, with 12 bases between the two ends. The CDR3 coding sequence is TGTGCCAGCAGCTTAGCGTGGGGCCTCCAAGATACGCAGTATTTT. Translated: CASSLAWGLQDTQYF.

This rearrangement joins TRBV20-1 to TRBJ2-7; D call uncertain. CDR3 length equals 11 residues. The V end lost 6 bases, the J end lost 6 bases, and 12 bases lay between the germline ends. Germline V CDR1 and CDR2: DFQATT, SNEGSKA (reference sequence). The DNA of the CDR3 is TGCAGTGCCCCGTGGGCACGCGAGCAGTACTTC. This codes for CSAPWAREQYF.

The chain couples TRBV6-5 to TRBJ1-2, with 9 bases matching TRBD1. Germline V gives CDR1 MNHEY, CDR2 SVGAGI. The CDR3 length is 15 residues. The ends lost 6 bases at V and 8 bases at J; junction bases unmatched: 13. CDR3 residues: CASSKITGGGYGYTF. In DNA, the CDR3 is TGTGCCAGCAGCAAGATTACAGGGGGCGGTTACGGCTACACCTTC.

A word on this clone: Other DNA sequences in this specimen translate into the identical CDR3. The rearrangement joins TRBV21-1 to TRBJ1-2; whether TRBD1, the table's D call, matches the DNA was not checked. TRBV21-1 is a known pseudogene. CDR3 length: 14 amino acids. Written as DNA, the CDR3 is TGTGCCAGCAGCAAGGCCACAGGGGACCCTGGCTACACCTTC. Amino acid sequence: CASSKATGDPGYTF.

CDR3 protein: CASSRLAGGNQETQYF. CDR3 coding DNA: TGCGCCAGCAGCCGACTAGCGGGAGGGAACCAAGAGACCCAGTACTTC. V and J are TRBV10-1 and TRBJ2-5; TRBD2 agrees at 14 bases. Unmatched junction bases numbered 3, after V lost 6 bases and J lost 0 bases. This CDR3 spans 16 amino acids. Germline CDR1 reads WNHNN; CDR2 reads SYGVQD (reference sequence).

V gene TRBV2 combines with J gene TRBJ2-2, with D possibly TRBD1 on 6 matching bases. CDR3 length: 14 amino acids. The V and J ends lost 8 bases and 6 bases respectively, with 16 bases between them. In germline, CDR1 is SNHLY, CDR2 FYNNEI. CDR3 amino acids: CASSLTGFAGELFF. The DNA for the CDR3 is TGTGCCAGCTCCCTTACAGGGTTCGCCGGGGAGCTGTTTTTT.

This clone was seen once. The chain recombines TRBV2 with TRBJ1-1; D is unclear. CDR1 and CDR2 (germline): SNHLY, FYNNEI. The CDR3 sequence is 14 residues long. With 7 bases removed from V and 4 bases from J, the gap between germline ends came to 16 bases. This chain's CDR3 is CASTAVTVGTEAFF. The DNA of the CDR3 is TGTGCCAGCACCGCGGTGACGGTGGGCACTGAAGCTTTCTTT.

This chain links TRBV9 with TRBJ2-7; 9 bases map to TRBD2. Germline V lookup: CDR1 SGDLS, CDR2 YYNGEE. The CDR3 sequence is 17 residues long. V was clipped by 0 bases and J by 2 bases; unmatched bases: 9. The CDR3 is CASSVVLSGSFPYEQYF. For the CDR3, the DNA is TGTGCCAGCAGCGTAGTGCTTAGCGGGAGCTTCCCCTACGAGCAGTACTTC. Full variable domain (rest looked up from reference TRBV9 and TRBJ2-7): DSGVTQTPKHLITATGQRVTLRCSPRSGDLSVYWYQQSLDQGLQFLIQYYNGEERAKGNILERFSAQQFPDLHSELNLSSLELGDSALYFCASSVVLSGSFPYEQYFGPGTRLTVT.